The T cell receptor (beta chain) described here comes from a study of blood T cells in healthy people across ages. Germline assignment: CDR1 SNHLY and CDR2 FYNNEI. The CDR3 runs to 13 residues. There were healthy Caucasian individuals from Russia, aged about 6 to 90, serving as donors. Study conclusions and caveats: Measured against age, TCR beta diversity per million T cells decreased in a roughly linear manner. The percentage of naive T cells correlated strongly with TCR beta diversity.

A second roughly 7 to 11 cycle PCR used barcoded and J-beta primers. TCRdb passed the 5' RACE reads through MiXCR, listing each CDR3 protein once. The data show hundreds of thousands of distinct CDR3 sequences, roughly 20% seen once. Concerning this clonotype: What it recognizes is unknown.

This TCR derives from a man aged 65 to 79 in good health. The rearrangement links TRBV2 to TRBJ2-7, with 7 bases aligning to TRBD2. TRBJ2-1 matches the DNA end more closely, so the J call is doubtful. Input material: blood. The CDR3 DNA follows: TGTGCCAGCAGTGGTGTAGCGGGTTACGAGCAGTTCTTC. This encodes CASSGVAGYEQFF.